Following are 20 T cell receptor beta chains from one sample sequenced in a study of T cell clonotyping in hematopoietic cell transplantation (dated by TCRdb to the early 2020s). Libraries were constructed by the immunoSEQ multiplex PCR assay. Drawn from immuneACCESS, this table holds only the in-frame rearrangements with V and J called that TCRdb kept. Clones are partly lost; checked studies trace under half to an unresolved V gene and leave the rest unexplained. Here the sample has approximately 10,000 clones; about half occur a single time. In total, the top ten clones hold 10% to 15% of the sample. The time point label corresponds to: 100 days after allo-HCT. The specimen was peripheral blood mononuclear cells, collected 100 days after allogeneic stem cell transplant. All receptors derive from a female patient between 50 and 60 years old who had an allogeneic stem cell transplant from an unrelated donor, so the T cells may come from the graft donor. Some clones in this sample may be carry-over from other donors' samples.

This clone has a handful of counts. The chain has TRBV10-3 and TRBJ2-5, with D hard to call. This CDR3 has 13 amino acids. Trimming stripped 2 bases from V and 1 base from J, with 5 bases between. Germline lookup yields CDR1 ENHRY and CDR2 SYGVKD. For the CDR3, the DNA is TGTGCCATCAGTGAGAACAGCCAAGAGACCCAGTACTTC. Translating it yields CAISENSQETQYF.

The chain employs TRBV28 and TRBJ1-5; TRBD1 aligns across 7 bases. Germline trimming cut 3 bases from V and 6 bases from J; bases unmatched to any gene: 8. CDR3 size: 15 residues. The germline V gene encodes CDR1 MDHEN and CDR2 SYDVKM. The CDR3 reads CASSFRGTVTQPQHF. CDR3 DNA sequence: TGTGCCAGCAGTTTTCGTGGGACAGTTACTCAGCCCCAGCATTTT.

This clone occurred a few times. V usage is TRBV6-5 and J usage is TRBJ2-5; no reliable D call. The CDR3 totals 13 residues. Trimming cost V 8 bases and J 5 bases, with 15 bases left between them. Germline CDR1 MNHEY, CDR2 SVGAGI. The CDR3: CASRPVGGETQYF. CDR3 DNA sequence: TGTGCCAGCCGGCCGGTGGGTGGGGAGACCCAGTACTTC.

V and J are TRBV30 and TRBJ1-4; 7 bases agree with TRBD1. J was trimmed by 14 bases and V by 6 bases; bases with no gene match: 12. Germline V lookup: CDR1 GTSNPN, CDR2 SVGIG (reference sequence). This CDR3 spans 12 amino acids. Here the CDR3 DNA reads TGTGCCTGCCGGGACAGCGATATGATCCTGTTTTTT. This encodes CACRDSDMILFF.

The chain has TRBV14 and TRBJ2-7; 10 nucleotides match TRBD2. The CDR3 is 17 residues long. CDR1 and CDR2 from the germline V gene are SGHDN and FVKESK. J gave up 0 bases and V 4 bases, and 9 bases lay outside the gene matches. CDR3 sequence reads: CASSPWTSGGRSYEQYF. The CDR3 DNA sequence: TGTGCCAGCAGCCCCTGGACTAGCGGTGGGCGCTCCTACGAGCAGTACTTC. Based on the CDR3 plus reference TRBV14 and TRBJ2-7, the full variable domain is EAGVTQFPSHSVIEKGQTVTLRCDPISGHDNLYWYRRVMGKEIKFLLHFVKESKQDESGMPNNRFLAERTGGTYSTLKVQPAELEDSGVYFCASSPWTSGGRSYEQYFGPGTRLTVT.

The rearrangement joins TRBV14 to TRBJ2-7; either TRBD1 or TRBD2 may fit D (5 bases each). Germline CDR1 is SGHDN and CDR2 is FVKESK. The germline V and J ends were trimmed by 8 bases and 2 bases, with 10 bases remaining between them. The CDR3 contains 12 residues. The CDR3 region is CASGDGAYEQYF. The CDR3 region has the DNA TGTGCCAGCGGGGACGGAGCCTACGAGCAGTACTTC.

The rearrangement links TRBV20-1 to TRBJ2-1, with unresolved D. The CDR3 is 11 amino acids. Germline loops: CDR1 DFQATT, CDR2 SNEGSKA (reference sequence). V lost 3 bases to trimming and J lost 11 bases, with 11 bases between them. The CDR3 bases are TGCAGTGCTAGGCCTGGAACAAAGCAGTTCTTC. Translation: CSARPGTKQFF.

This rearrangement joins TRBV28 to TRBJ1-2; D unclear. With 5 bases removed from V and 4 bases from J, the gap between germline ends came to 11 bases. This CDR3 region has 13 residues. CDR1 and CDR2 from the germline V gene are MDHEN and SYDVKM. CDR3 nucleotides: TGTGCCAGCAGTCCCGCGGACCTCTATGGCTACACCTTC. This translates into CASSPADLYGYTF.

V gene TRBV6-5 combines with J gene TRBJ1-2; D is unresolved. Trimming shortened V by 8 bases and J by 0 bases, and 4 bases separated the two germline ends. The CDR3 is 11 amino acids. The V gene's germline CDR1 is MNHEY and CDR2 SVGAGI. The CDR3 loop reads CASGPNYGYTF. The CDR3 DNA reads as TGTGCCAGCGGCCCTAACTATGGCTACACCTTC.

This rearrangement joins TRBV4-1 to TRBJ1-4; D may be TRBD1 (6 bases). Germline lookup yields CDR1 MGHRA and CDR2 YSYEKL. Trimming left V 4 bases short and J 5 bases short, with 14 bases between. The CDR3 loop spans 15 amino acids. The CDR3 reads CASSPGQKQNEKLFF. The CDR3 DNA reads as TGCGCCAGCAGCCCTGGACAGAAGCAAAATGAAAAACTGTTTTTT.

About this clone: Compared with germline, one end of the junction differs, possibly owing to a read error. CDR3 bases: TGTGCCAGCACCTTGGGTGCCGAGGGGATGCCCCAGCATTTT. It specifies CASTLGAEGMPQHF. V and J are TRBV5-6 and TRBJ1-5; weak D call: TRBD1 (5 bases). The germline gives CDR1 SGHDT, CDR2 YYEEEE. The CDR3 has 14 amino acids.

The chain has TRBV29-1 and TRBJ1-2, with D perhaps matching TRBD1 (5 bases). Germline V gene lookup returns CDR1 SQVTM and CDR2 ANQGSEA. The CDR3 is 11 amino acids. V lost 0 bases to trimming and J lost 8 bases, with 7 bases between them. The CDR3 region is CSVEEGVGYTF. DNA for the CDR3: TGCAGCGTTGAAGAAGGGGTCGGCTACACCTTC.

J is TRBJ1-5 and V is TRBV28; D remains ambiguous. V dropped 7 bases and J dropped 2 bases, with 6 bases sitting between them. The CDR3 is made up of 12 amino acids. Germline-derived CDR1 and CDR2 are MDHEN and SYDVKM. The CDR3 region is CASTLGNQPQHF. In nucleotides, the CDR3 is TGTGCCAGCACCTTAGGCAATCAGCCCCAGCATTTT.

This sequence joins TRBV30 and TRBJ2-1; the match to TRBD1 covers 9 bases. Germline loops: CDR1 GTSNPN, CDR2 SVGIG (reference sequence). V shed 3 bases, J shed 12 bases, and the junction held 6 bases outside the gene matches. The CDR3 extends over 12 amino acids. The CDR3 sequence: CAWRQGAQGQFF. CDR3 nucleotides: TGTGCCTGGAGACAGGGGGCGCAGGGGCAGTTCTTC.

The chain uses TRBV5-1 and TRBJ1-4; D gene ambiguous. Germline lookup yields CDR1 SGHRS and CDR2 YFSETQ. The CDR3 consists of 13 residues. Trimming left V 3 bases short and J 3 bases short, with 6 bases between. CDR3 sequence (DNA): TGCGCCAGCAGCTCCCCTTCTAATGAAAAACTGTTTTTT. Translation: CASSSPSNEKLFF. The full variable domain, with the rest looked up from reference TRBV5-1 and TRBJ1-4, is KAGVTQTPRYLIKTRGQQVTLSCSPISGHRSVSWYQQTPGQGLQFLFEYFSETQRNKGNFPGRFSGRQFSNSRSEMNVSTLELGDSALYLCASSSPSNEKLFFGSGTQLSVL.

This sequence joins TRBV1 and TRBJ2-7; the DNA was not compared with TRBD2, the D call given in the table. TRBV1 is a pseudogene. The length of the CDR3 is 16 residues. CDR3 nucleotide sequence: TGCACCAGCAGCCAAGATGGGCTAGCGGGGCATTACGAGCAGTACTTC. Amino acids: CTSSQDGLAGHYEQYF.

This clone was counted only a few times. V is TRBV6-5 and J is TRBJ1-3; D is uncertain. Germline values: CDR1 MNHEY, CDR2 SVGAGI. The CDR3 sequence is 14 residues long. V was clipped by 2 bases and J by 4 bases, with 9 bases between them. Here the CDR3 reads CASSYLKGGNTIYF. DNA of the CDR3: TGTGCCAGCAGTTACCTAAAAGGGGGAAACACCATATATTTT.

The V gene is TRBV5-6, the J gene TRBJ1-6; 7 bases are a match to TRBD1. V lost 3 bases to trimming and J lost 7 bases; unmatched junction nucleotides: 7. Germline loops: CDR1 SGHDT, CDR2 YYEEEE. The CDR3 spans 15 residues. As DNA, the CDR3 is TGTGCCAGCAGCTGGGACAGAGCCCTAAATTCACCCCTCCACTTT. Its protein is CASSWDRALNSPLHF.

In its sample, this clone was seen a few times. The genes are TRBV6-1 and TRBJ1-6; D might be TRBD1 (6 bases). The CDR3 is 15 amino acids. Germline V lookup: CDR1 MNHNS, CDR2 SASEGT. V shed 6 bases and J shed 5 bases, with 14 bases lying between them. This CDR3 is CASRMEQGNNSPLHF. DNA of the CDR3: TGTGCCAGCAGAATGGAACAGGGCAATAATTCACCCCTCCACTTT.

The chain combines TRBV25-1 with TRBJ1-1, with TRBD1 matching 8 bases. The V gene end was trimmed by 2 bases and the J gene end by 5 bases; junction bases not matched to a gene: 7. Germline V CDR1 and CDR2: MGHDK, SYGVNS. The CDR3 has 15 residues. CDR3 sequence: CASSELGQGGTEAFF. CDR3 DNA sequence: TGTGCCAGCAGTGAACTAGGACAGGGAGGGACTGAAGCTTTCTTT.